A few counts support the clone carrying this T cell receptor beta chain. Authors of the study amplified TCR beta CDR3 regions from RNA transcripts. When the TCR CDR3 underwent first-round RT-PCR, the HTBI primer set was used. TCRdb used MiXCR to reprocess the multiplex PCR reads, holding one entry per CDR3 protein. Here the sample spans 500,000 to 650,000 distinct CDR3 sequences, under 20% being singletons. From germline, CDR1 is MRHNA and CDR2 SNTAGT. The ends were cut back, 6 bases at V and 4 bases at J, with 21 bases in the middle. The CDR3 spans 17 residues. These data originate in a study of T cells in Graves' hyperthyroidism and ophthalmopathy.

This sequence joins TRBV6-4 and TRBJ2-2; possibly TRBD2 for D (6 bases). The specimen sequenced was blood. The TCR sequence derives from a woman aged 18 to 35 with Graves' ophthalmopathy. This CDR3 is CASRRNKAIGGTGELFF. In DNA, the CDR3 is TGTGCCAGCAGACGCAATAAGGCGATCGGGGGCACCGGGGAGCTGTTTTTT.